This TCR beta chain was profiled in a study of blood T cell repertoires in COVID-19. Study-wide background: Samples came from the United States, Italy and Spain, spanning acute and convalescent COVID-19. PBMCs, B-cell-depleted T cells, or T cells provided the cDNA or gDNA that made up the material.

The CDR3 is 14 residues long. Trimming left V 0 bases short and J 3 bases short, with 7 bases between. Germline V gene lookup returns CDR1 SEHNR and CDR2 FQNEAQ (reference sequence). As originally analysed: The authors estimated nucleated cell counts from reference gene primer amplification. Repertoires were generated with immunoSEQ multiplex PCR, while TCRdb's copy carries only in-frame clones and drops some. Clone size and the V and J calls come from that table; the DNA yielded D and trimming. The table records 130,000 or so clones, roughly 80% of them present only once. The clonotype comes from an elderly woman with acute or convalescent COVID-19. Sequencing input: peripheral blood. The V gene is TRBV7-9, the J gene TRBJ2-3, with a weak D call TRBD2 (6 bases). CDR3 nucleotide sequence: TGTGCCAGCAGCTTAGCCCGGGGGACAGATACGCAGTATTTT. It is translated as CASSLARGTDTQYF.